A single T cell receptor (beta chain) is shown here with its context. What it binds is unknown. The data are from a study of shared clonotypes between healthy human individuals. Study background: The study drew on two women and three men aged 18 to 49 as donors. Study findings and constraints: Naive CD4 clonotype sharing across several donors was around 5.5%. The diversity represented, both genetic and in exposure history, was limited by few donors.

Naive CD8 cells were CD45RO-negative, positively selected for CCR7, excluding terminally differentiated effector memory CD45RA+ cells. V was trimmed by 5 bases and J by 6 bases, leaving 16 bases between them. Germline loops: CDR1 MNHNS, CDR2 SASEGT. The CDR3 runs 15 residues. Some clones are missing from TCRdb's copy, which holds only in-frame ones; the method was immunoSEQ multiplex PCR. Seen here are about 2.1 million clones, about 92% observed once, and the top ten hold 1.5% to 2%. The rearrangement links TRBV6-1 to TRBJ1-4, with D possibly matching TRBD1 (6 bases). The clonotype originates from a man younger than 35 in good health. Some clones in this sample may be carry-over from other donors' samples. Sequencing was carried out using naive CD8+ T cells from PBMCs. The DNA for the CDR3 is TGTGCCAGCAGTTTTTCGGACAGTTCGTATGAAAAACTGTTTTTT. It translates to CASSFSDSSYEKLFF.